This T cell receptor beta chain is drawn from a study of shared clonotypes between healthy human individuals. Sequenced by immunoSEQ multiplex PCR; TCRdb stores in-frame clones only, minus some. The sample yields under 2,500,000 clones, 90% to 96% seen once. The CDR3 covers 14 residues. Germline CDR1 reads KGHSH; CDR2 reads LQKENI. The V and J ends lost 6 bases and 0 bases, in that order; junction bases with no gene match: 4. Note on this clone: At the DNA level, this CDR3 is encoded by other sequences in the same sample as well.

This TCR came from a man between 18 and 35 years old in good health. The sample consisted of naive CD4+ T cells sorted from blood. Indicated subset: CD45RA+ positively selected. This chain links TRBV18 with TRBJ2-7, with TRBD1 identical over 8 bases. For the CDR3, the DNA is TGTGCCAGCTCCCCCGGGACAGGCTCCTACGAGCAGTACTTC. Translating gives CASSPGTGSYEQYF.